This T cell receptor (beta chain) was sequenced during a study of CD8 T cells in Susac syndrome. Broader study findings: The study recognized that the number of individuals in its TCR sequencing and HLA analysis was relatively small.

Reverse transcription of about 0.45 to 1 ug RNA was carried out with random hexamers. An immunoSEQ multiplex PCR generated amplified TCR beta CDR3 products spanning 54 Vbeta and 13 Jbeta. TCRdb itself ran the immunoSEQ multiplex PCR reads through MiXCR, one entry per CDR3 protein. This table has tens of thousands of distinct CDR3 sequences, 80% to 95% appearing once. The germline V and J ends were trimmed by 0 bases and 5 bases, with 16 bases remaining between them. The length of the CDR3 is 16 residues. In germline, CDR1 is SGHTA, CDR2 FQGNSA. A word on this clonotype: Its antigen remains unidentified.

Material: CD8+ T cells from PBMCs. The rearrangement joins TRBV7-2 to TRBJ2-5; D is unresolved. The receptor's source is a human donor with Susac syndrome. CDR3 bases: TGTGCCAGCAGCTTAGCGGTCCGGGCGGTGGGGGAGACCCAGTACTTC. Protein sequence: CASSLAVRAVGETQYF.